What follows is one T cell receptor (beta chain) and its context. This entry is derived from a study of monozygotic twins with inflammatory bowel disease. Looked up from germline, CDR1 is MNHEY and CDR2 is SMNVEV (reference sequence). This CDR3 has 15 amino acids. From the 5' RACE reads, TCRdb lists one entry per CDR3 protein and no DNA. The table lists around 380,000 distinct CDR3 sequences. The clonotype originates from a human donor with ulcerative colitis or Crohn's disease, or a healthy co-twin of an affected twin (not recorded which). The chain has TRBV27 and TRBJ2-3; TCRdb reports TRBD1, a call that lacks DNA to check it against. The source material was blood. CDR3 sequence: CASSSQGEGTDTQYF.